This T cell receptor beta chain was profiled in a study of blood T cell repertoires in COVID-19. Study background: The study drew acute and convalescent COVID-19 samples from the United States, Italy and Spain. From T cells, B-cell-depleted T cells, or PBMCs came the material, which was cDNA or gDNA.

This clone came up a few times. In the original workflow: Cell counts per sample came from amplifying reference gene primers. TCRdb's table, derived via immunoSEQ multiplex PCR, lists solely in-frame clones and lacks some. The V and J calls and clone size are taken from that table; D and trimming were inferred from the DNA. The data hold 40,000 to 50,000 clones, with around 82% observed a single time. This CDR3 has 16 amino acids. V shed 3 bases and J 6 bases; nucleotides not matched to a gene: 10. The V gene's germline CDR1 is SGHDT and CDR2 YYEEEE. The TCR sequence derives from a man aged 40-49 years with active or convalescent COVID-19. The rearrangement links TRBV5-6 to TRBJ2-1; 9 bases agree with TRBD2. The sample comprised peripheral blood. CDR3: CASSSPSGRLANEQFF. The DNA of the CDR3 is TGTGCCAGCAGCTCCCCAAGCGGGAGGCTCGCCAATGAGCAGTTCTTC.